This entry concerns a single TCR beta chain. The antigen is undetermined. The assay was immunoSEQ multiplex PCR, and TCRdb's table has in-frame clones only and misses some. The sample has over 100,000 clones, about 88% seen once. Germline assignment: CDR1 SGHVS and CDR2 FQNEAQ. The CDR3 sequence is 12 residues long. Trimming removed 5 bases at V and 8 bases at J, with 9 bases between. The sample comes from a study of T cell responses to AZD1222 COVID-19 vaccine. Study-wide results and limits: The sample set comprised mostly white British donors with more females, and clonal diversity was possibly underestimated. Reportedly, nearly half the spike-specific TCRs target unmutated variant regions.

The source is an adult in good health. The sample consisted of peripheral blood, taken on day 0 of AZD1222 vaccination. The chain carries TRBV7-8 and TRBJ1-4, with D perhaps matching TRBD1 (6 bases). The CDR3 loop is CASSAGTEKLFF. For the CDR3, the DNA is TGTGCCAGCAGCGCAGGGACAGAAAAACTGTTTTTT.